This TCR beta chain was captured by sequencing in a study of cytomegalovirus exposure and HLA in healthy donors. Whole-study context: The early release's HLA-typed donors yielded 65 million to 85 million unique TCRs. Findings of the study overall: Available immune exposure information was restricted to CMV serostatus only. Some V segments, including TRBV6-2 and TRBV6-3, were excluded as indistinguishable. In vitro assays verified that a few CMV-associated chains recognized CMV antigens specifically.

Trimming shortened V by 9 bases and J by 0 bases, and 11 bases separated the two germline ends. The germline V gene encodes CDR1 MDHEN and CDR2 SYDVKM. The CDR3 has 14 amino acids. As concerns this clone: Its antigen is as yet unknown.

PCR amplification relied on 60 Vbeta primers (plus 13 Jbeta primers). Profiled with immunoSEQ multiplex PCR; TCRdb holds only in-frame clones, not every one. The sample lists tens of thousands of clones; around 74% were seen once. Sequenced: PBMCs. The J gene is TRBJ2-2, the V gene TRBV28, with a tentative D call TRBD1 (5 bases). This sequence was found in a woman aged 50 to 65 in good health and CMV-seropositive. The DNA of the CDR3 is TGTGCCAGTTGGGGCAGAGCGAACACCGGGGAGCTGTTTTTT. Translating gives CASWGRANTGELFF.